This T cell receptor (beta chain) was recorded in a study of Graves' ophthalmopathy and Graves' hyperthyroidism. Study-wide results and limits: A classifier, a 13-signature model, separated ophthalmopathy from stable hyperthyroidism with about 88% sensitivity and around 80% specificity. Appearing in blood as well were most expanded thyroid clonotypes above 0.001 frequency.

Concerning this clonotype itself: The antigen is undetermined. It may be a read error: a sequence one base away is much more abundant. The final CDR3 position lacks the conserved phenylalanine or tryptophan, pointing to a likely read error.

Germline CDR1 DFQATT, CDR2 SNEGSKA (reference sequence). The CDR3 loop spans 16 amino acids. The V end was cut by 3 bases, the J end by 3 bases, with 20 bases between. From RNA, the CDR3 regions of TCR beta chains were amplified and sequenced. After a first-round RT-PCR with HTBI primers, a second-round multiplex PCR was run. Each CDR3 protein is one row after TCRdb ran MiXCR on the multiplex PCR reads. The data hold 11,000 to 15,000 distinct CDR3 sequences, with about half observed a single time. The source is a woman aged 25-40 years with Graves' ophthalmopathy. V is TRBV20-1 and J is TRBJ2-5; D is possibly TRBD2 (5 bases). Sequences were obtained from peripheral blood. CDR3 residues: CSASLGLAWNKETQYL. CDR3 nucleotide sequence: TGCAGTGCTAGCCTGGGCCTAGCCTGGAATAAAGAGACCCAGTACCTC.